The T cell receptor (beta chain) described here comes from a study of beta chain features in type 1 diabetes. General study findings and limits: Type 1 diabetes patients had TCRB CDR3s that were shorter (moderately but significantly so) in all four CD4+ subsets.

The authors sorted CD4+ naive, central memory, regulatory and stem cell-like memory cells via CD45RO/CCR7/CD25/CD127/CD95/CD27. This clone showed up just a few times. Its cognate antigen is unknown. The study reverse transcribed the entire isolated RNA, so it sequenced expressed TCRB transcripts. The repertoire was sequenced with immunoSEQ multiplex PCR; TCRdb's copy has only in-frame clones and lacks some. The table lists some 100,000 clones, 40% of them singletons. V shed 5 bases, J shed 4 bases, and the junction held 2 bases outside the gene matches. Germline V gives CDR1 SGHNT, CDR2 YENEEA. The CDR3 has 13 amino acids.

The clonotype comes from a woman aged 18-29 years in good health. Sequenced sample: stem cell memory CD4+ T cells from blood. The gene calls are TRBV11-3 and TRBJ2-1; TRBD2 matches at 7 bases. CDR3 loop: CASSTGGYNEQFF. The CDR3 region has the DNA TGTGCCAGCAGCACGGGGGGATACAATGAGCAGTTCTTC.